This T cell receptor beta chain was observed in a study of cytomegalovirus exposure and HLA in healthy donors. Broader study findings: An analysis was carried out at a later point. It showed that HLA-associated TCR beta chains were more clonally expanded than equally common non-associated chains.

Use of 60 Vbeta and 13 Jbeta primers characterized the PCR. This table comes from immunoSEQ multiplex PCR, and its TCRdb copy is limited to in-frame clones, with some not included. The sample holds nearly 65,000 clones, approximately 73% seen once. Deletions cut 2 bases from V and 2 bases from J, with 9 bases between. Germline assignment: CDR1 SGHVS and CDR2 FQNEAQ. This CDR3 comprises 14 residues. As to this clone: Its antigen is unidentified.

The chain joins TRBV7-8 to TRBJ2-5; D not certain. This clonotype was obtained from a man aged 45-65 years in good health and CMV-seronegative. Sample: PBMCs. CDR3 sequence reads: CASSLFGPQETQYF. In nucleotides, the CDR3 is TGTGCCAGCAGCTTATTCGGTCCACAAGAGACCCAGTACTTC.